The T cell receptor beta chain described here comes from a study of siplizumab effects on memory and regulatory T cells. Profiling relied on immunoSEQ multiplex PCR, and the TCRdb table lists in-frame clones only, not all of them. The sample records 110,000 or so clones, over 85% being singletons. V shed 5 bases and J shed 7 bases, with 17 bases lying between them. Germline CDR1 SGHTA, CDR2 FQGNSA. The CDR3 is made up of 15 amino acids. The TCR sequence derives from a human donor in good health. The J gene is TRBJ2-2, the V gene TRBV7-2, with D perhaps TRBD1 or TRBD2 (6 bases each). Sequenced input: non-Treg CD4+ T cells sorted from blood. As DNA, the CDR3 is TGTGCCAGCAGCGTCTCGGGGGCTAACGGCGGGGAGCTGTTTTTT. It specifies CASSVSGANGGELFF. Full variable domain (outside the CDR3, taken from reference TRBV7-2 and TRBJ2-2): GAGVSQSPSNKVTEKGKDVELRCDPISGHTALYWYRQSLGQGLEFLIYFQGNSAPDKSGLPSDRFSAERTGGSVSTLTIQRTQQEDSAVYLCASSVSGANGGELFFGEGSRLTVL.